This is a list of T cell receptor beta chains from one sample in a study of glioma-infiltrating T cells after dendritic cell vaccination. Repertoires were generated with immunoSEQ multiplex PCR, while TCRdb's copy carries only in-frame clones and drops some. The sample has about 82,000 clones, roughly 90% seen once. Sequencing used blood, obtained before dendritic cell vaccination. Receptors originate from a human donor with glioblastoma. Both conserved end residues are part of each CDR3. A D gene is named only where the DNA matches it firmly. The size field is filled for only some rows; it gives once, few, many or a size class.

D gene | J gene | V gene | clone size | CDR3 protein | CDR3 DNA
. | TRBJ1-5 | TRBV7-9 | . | CASGPGGGNQPQHF | TGTGCCAGCGGCCCCGGGGGGGGCAATCAGCCCCAGCATTTT
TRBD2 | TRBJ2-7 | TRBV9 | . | CASSVVATSGVSAIGEQYF | TGTGCCAGCAGCGTAGTAGCGACTAGCGGAGTCTCGGCAATCGGCGAGCAGTACTTC
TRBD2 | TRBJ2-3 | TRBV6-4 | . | CASSASGGADTQYF | TGTGCCAGCAGTGCTAGCGGGGGGGCCGATACGCAGTATTTT
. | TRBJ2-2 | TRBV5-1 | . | CASSYLGDIPGELFF | TGCGCCAGCAGCTACTTGGGAGATATACCCGGGGAGCTGTTTTTT
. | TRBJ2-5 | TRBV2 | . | CASSELLRETQYF | TGTGCCAGCAGTGAACTCCTCCGGGAGACCCAGTACTTC
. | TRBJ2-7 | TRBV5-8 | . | CASSLPGVTGEQYF | TGTGCCAGCAGCCTACCCGGGGTGACTGGAGAGCAGTACTTC
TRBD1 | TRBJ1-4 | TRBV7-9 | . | CASSPGTVATNEKLFF | TGTGCCAGCAGCCCGGGGACAGTCGCAACTAATGAAAAACTGTTTTTT
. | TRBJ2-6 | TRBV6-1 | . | CASSAGVGANVLTF | TGTGCCAGCAGCGCAGGGGTTGGGGCCAACGTCCTGACTTTC
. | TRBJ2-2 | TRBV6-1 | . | CASSESTGINTGELFF | TGTGCCAGCAGTGAATCCACAGGGATAAACACCGGGGAGCTGTTTTTT
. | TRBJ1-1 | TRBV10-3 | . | CAIRLEGTSEAFF | TGTGCCATCCGGTTAGAGGGGACTTCGGAAGCTTTCTTT
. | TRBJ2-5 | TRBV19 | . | CASSMGTSRQETQYF | TGTGCCAGTAGTATGGGTACTAGCCGCCAAGAGACCCAGTACTTC
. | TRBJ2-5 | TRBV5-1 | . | CASSFSGEETQYF | TGCGCCAGCAGCTTCTCAGGGGAAGAGACCCAGTACTTC
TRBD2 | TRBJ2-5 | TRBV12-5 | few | CASGLGGGAQYF | TGTGCTAGTGGTTTGGGCGGGGGAGCCCAGTACTTC
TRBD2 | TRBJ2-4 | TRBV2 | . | CASVGGGSVKNIQYF | TGTGCCAGCGTGGGCGGGGGATCAGTCAAAAACATTCAGTACTTC
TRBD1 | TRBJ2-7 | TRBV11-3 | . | CASSFRTGQGYEQYF | TGTGCCAGCAGCTTTCGTACGGGACAGGGCTACGAGCAGTACTTC
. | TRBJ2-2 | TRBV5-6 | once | CASSLGVSAGELFF | TGTGCCAGCAGCTTGGGAGTTAGCGCCGGGGAGCTGTTTTTT
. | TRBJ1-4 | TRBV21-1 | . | CASSKIWRGDEKLFF | TGTGCCAGCAGCAAAATATGGAGGGGAGATGAAAAACTGTTTTTT
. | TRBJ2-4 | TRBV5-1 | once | CASSLGTGMSKNIQYF | TGCGCCAGCAGCTTGGGAACAGGGATGTCCAAAAACATTCAGTACTTC
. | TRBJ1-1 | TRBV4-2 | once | CASSQSTTVNTEAFF | TGTGCCAGCAGCCAATCCACGACAGTGAACACTGAAGCTTTCTTT
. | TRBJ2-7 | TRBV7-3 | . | CASSQTSSSYEQYF | TGTGCCAGCAGCCAAACGTCGAGCTCCTACGAGCAGTACTTC
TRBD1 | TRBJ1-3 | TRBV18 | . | CASSQQTGDGGNTIYF | TGTGCCAGCTCACAACAGACAGGGGACGGTGGAAACACCATATATTTT
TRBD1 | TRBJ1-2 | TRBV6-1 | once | CASSTGTGGHYGYTF | TGTGCCAGCAGCACCGGGACAGGGGGCCACTATGGCTACACCTTC
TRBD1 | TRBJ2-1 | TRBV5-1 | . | CASSLGDRDHNEQFF | TGCGCCAGCAGCTTGGGGGACAGGGACCACAATGAGCAGTTCTTC
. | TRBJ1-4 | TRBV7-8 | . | CASSLALAEKLFF | TGTGCCAGCAGCTTAGCTCTGGCAGAAAAACTGTTTTTT
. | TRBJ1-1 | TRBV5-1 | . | CASSLEGRGTEAFF | TGCGCCAGCAGCTTGGAGGGCCGGGGGACTGAAGCTTTCTTT
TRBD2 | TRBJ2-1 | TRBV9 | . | CASSGGLAGGNNEQFF | TGTGCCAGCAGCGGCGGACTAGCGGGGGGAAACAATGAGCAGTTCTTC
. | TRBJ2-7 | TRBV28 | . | CASSPPVREQYF | TGTGCCAGCAGCCCGCCCGTTCGCGAGCAGTACTTC
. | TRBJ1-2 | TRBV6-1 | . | CASSEGLVSAGYTF | TGTGCCAGCAGTGAGGGTTTGGTCAGCGCTGGCTACACCTTC
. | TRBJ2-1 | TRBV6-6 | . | CASKGGAGNEQFF | TGTGCCAGCAAGGGTGGGGCGGGGAATGAGCAGTTCTTC
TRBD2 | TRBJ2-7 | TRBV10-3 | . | CAIRPGGRAVGEQYF | TGTGCCATCAGGCCTGGCGGGAGGGCCGTCGGCGAGCAGTACTTC
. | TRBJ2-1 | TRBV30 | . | CAWSRDSGFNEQFF | TGTGCCTGGTCCCGGGACAGCGGGTTCAATGAGCAGTTCTTC
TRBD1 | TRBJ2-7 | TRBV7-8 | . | CASSLSWTGTYEQYF | TGTGCCAGCAGCTTATCATGGACAGGAACCTACGAGCAGTACTTC
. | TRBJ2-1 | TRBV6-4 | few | CASSPTSYNEQFF | TGTGCCAGCAGTCCTACCTCCTACAATGAGCAGTTCTTC
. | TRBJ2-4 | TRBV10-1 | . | CASSENTGMKNIQYF | TGCGCCAGCAGTGAGAATACAGGGATGAAAAACATTCAGTACTTC
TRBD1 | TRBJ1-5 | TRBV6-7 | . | CASSYICRTGNRQPQHF | TGTGCCAGCAGCTACATCTGTCGGACAGGGAATCGGCAGCCCCAGCATTTT
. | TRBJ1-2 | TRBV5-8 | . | CASSLDWGGYGYTF | TGTGCCAGCAGCTTGGATTGGGGGGGCTATGGCTACACCTTC
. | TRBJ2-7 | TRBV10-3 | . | CAISEGGSYEQYF | TGTGCCATCAGTGAGGGAGGGTCCTACGAGCAGTACTTC
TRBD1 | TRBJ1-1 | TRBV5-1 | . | CASSQGAGTEAFF | TGCGCCAGCAGCCAGGGGGCTGGCACTGAAGCTTTCTTT
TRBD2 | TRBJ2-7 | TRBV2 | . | CVSSTWTSVSYEQYF | TGTGTCAGCAGTACATGGACTAGCGTCTCCTACGAGCAGTACTTC
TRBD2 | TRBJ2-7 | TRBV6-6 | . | CASSRLAVPQPDEQYF | TGTGCCAGCAGTAGACTAGCGGTCCCCCAACCGGACGAGCAGTACTTC
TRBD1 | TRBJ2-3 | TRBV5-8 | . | CASSRGTGGATDTQYF | TGTGCCAGCAGCCGCGGGACAGGGGGCGCGACAGATACGCAGTATTTT
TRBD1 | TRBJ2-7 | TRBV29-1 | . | CSVGQGQSEQYF | TGCAGCGTGGGACAGGGGCAAAGCGAGCAGTACTTC
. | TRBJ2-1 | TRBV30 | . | CAWSPSRGEQFF | TGTGCCTGGAGTCCGTCCAGGGGTGAGCAGTTCTTC
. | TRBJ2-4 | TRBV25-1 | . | CASSDQSGLNIQYF | TGTGCCAGCAGTGATCAAAGCGGTCTGAACATTCAGTACTTC
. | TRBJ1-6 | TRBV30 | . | CAWSPNRAHNSPLHF | TGTGCCTGGAGCCCGAACAGGGCCCACAATTCACCCCTCCACTTT
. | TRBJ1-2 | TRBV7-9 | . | CASSLARGEGYTF | TGTGCCAGCAGCTTAGCGCGGGGAGAAGGCTACACCTTC
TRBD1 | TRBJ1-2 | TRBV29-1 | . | CSVGTGVDYGYTF | TGCAGCGTCGGGACAGGGGTGGACTATGGCTACACCTTC
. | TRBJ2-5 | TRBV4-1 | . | CASSQDVRVKLDQETQYF | TGCGCCAGCAGCCAAGATGTTCGGGTGAAGCTCGACCAAGAGACCCAGTACTTC
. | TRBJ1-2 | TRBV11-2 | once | CASSLDQGPWGGYTF | TGTGCCAGCAGCTTAGATCAGGGCCCCTGGGGCGGCTACACCTTC
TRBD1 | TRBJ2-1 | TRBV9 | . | CASSPKDRAAYNEQFF | TGTGCCAGCAGCCCGAAGGACAGGGCAGCCTACAATGAGCAGTTCTTC
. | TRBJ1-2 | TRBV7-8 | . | CASSLVAGMNYGYTF | TGTGCCAGCAGCTTAGTGGCAGGGATGAACTATGGCTACACCTTC
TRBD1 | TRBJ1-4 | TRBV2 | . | CASSGTGGGEKLFF | TGTGCCAGCAGTGGGACAGGGGGAGGGGAAAAACTGTTTTTT
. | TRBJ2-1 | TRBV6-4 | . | CASSDSASNEQFF | TGTGCCAGCAGTGACTCCGCTAGCAATGAGCAGTTCTTC
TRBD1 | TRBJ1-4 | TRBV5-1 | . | CASSSAGGYEKLFF | TGCGCCAGCAGTTCAGCAGGGGGCTATGAAAAACTGTTTTTT
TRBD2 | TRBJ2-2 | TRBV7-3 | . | CASSSRGGLAGELFF | TGTGCCAGCAGCTCCCGGGGGGGTCTCGCCGGGGAGCTGTTTTTT
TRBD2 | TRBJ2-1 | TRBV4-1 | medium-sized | CASSQDRSGGKNEQFF | TGCGCCAGCAGCCAAGATCGAAGCGGGGGGAAAAATGAGCAGTTCTTC